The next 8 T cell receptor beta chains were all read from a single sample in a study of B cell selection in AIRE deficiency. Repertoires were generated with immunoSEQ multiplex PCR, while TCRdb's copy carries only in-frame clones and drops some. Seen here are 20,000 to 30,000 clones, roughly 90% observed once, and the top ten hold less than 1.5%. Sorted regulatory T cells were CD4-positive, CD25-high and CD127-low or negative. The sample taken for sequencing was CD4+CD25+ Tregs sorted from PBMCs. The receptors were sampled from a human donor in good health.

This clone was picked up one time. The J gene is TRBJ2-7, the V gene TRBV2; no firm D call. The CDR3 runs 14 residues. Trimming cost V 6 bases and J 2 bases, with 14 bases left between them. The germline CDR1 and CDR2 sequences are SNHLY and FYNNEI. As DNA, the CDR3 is TGTGCCAGCAGAGGCAACCAACTACCCTACGAGCAGTACTTC. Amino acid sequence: CASRGNQLPYEQYF.

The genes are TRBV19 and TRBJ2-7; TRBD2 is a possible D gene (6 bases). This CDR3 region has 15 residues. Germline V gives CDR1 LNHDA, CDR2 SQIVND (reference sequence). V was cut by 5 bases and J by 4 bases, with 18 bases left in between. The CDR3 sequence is CASSVSQNSGYEQYF. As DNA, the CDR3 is TGTGCCAGTAGTGTCTCCCAGAACAGCGGGTACGAGCAGTACTTC.

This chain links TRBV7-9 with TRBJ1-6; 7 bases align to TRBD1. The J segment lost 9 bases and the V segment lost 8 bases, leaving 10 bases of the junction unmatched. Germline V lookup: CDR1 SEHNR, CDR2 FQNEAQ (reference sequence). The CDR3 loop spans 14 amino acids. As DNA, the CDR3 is TGTGCCAGCGCCAAGGGACAGCCTACTTCACCCCTCCACTTT. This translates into CASAKGQPTSPLHF.

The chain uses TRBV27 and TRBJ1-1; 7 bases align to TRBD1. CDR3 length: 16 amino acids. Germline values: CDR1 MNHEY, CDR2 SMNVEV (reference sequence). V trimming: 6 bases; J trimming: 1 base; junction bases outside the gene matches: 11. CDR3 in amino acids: CASSWSPGTANTEAFF. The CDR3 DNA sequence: TGTGCCAGCAGCTGGTCTCCCGGGACAGCGAACACTGAAGCTTTCTTT.

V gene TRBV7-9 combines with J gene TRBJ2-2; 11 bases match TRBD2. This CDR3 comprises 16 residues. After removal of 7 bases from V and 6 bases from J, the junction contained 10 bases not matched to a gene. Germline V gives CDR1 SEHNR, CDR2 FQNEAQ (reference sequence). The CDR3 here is CASTLRGTSGAGELFF. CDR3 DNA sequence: TGTGCCAGCACCCTTAGGGGGACTAGCGGTGCCGGGGAGCTGTTTTTT.

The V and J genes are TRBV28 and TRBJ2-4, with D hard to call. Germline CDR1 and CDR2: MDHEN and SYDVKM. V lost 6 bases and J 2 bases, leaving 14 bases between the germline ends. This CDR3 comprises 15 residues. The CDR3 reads CASRSVGGTKNIQYF. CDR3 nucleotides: TGTGCCAGCAGATCCGTCGGTGGAACCAAAAACATTCAGTACTTC. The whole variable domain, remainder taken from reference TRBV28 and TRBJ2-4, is DVKVTQSSRYLVKRTGEKVFLECVQDMDHENMFWYRQDPGLGLRLIYFSYDVKMKEKGDIPEGYSVSREKKERFSLILESASTNQTSMYLCASRSVGGTKNIQYFGAGTRLSVL.

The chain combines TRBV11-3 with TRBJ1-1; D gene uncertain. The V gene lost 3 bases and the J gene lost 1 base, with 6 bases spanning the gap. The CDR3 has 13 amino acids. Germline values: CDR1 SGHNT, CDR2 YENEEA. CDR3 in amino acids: CASSLKQNTEAFF. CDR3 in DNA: TGTGCCAGCAGCTTGAAGCAGAACACTGAAGCTTTCTTT.

The CDR3 here is CASSGSNQPQHF. The CDR3 nucleotides read TGTGCCAGCAGCGGTTCCAATCAGCCCCAGCATTTT. The rearrangement joins TRBV9 to TRBJ1-5; D is unresolved. V was shortened by 3 bases and J by 3 bases, with 4 bases between the two germline ends. This CDR3 has 12 residues. Germline lookup yields CDR1 SGDLS and CDR2 YYNGEE.